These 30 T cell receptor beta chains share one sample of origin, sequenced in a study of human T cells and chemical hapten exposure. TCRdb passed the RACE reads through MiXCR, listing each CDR3 protein once. Here the sample spans over 85,000 distinct CDR3 sequences, less than 14% being singletons. The sample's time point: pre-sensitization, week 0. The treatment was: therapeutic diphenylcyclopropenone sensitization with weekly scalp DPC. The specimen comprised whole blood, sampled in connection with sensitization to the hapten diphenylcyclopropenone (DPC). Receptors originate from a woman aged 60-70 years with alopecia areata. Some clones in this sample may be carry-over from other donors' samples.

This clonotype occurred many times. This chain connects TRBV7-2 to TRBJ1-2; a possible D gene is TRBD1 (5 bases). There are 14 residues in the CDR3. With 3 bases removed from V and 4 bases from J, the gap between germline ends came to 12 bases. CDR1 SGHTA and CDR2 FQGNSA come from the germline V gene. CDR3 in DNA: TGTGCCAGCAGCTTGGGGGACGGATTCTATGGCTACACCTTC. This translates into CASSLGDGFYGYTF.

The table lists this clonotype with many counts. The J gene is TRBJ1-2, the V gene TRBV12-3 or TRBV12-4; 7 nucleotides match TRBD1. This CDR3 is built from 14 residues. Germline trimming cut 5 bases from V and 6 bases from J; bases unmatched to any gene: 9. Here the CDR3 reads CASSETGRGHGYTF. The CDR3, as DNA: TGTGCCAGCAGTGAGACAGGGAGGGGACATGGCTACACCTTC.

This clonotype occurred a few times. This chain links TRBV4-1 with TRBJ1-4; D is undetermined. The germline gives CDR1 MGHRA, CDR2 YSYEKL. Trimming removed 2 bases at V and 0 bases at J, with 10 bases between. The CDR3 sequence is 16 residues long. CDR3 bases: TGCGCCAGCAGCCAATCCGCGGGAGCAACTAATGAAAAACTGTTTTTT. It codes for CASSQSAGATNEKLFF.

This clonotype was picked up a small number of times. The chain joins TRBV5-1 to TRBJ1-1; D remains ambiguous. This CDR3 contains 17 residues. The V end lost 1 base, the J end lost 4 bases, and 20 bases lay between the germline ends. CDR1 SGHRS and CDR2 YFSETQ come from the germline V gene. DNA of the CDR3: TGCGCCAGCAGCTTGACGACCGACGCCAAGGAGGGCACTGAAGCTTTCTTT. This codes for CASSLTTDAKEGTEAFF.

This clonotype came up many times. The chain is built from TRBV10-3 and TRBJ2-4; D perhaps matches TRBD1 (6 bases). Trimming took off 10 bases at V and 7 bases at J, with 23 bases between the two ends. Germline CDR1 reads ENHRY; CDR2 reads SYGVKD. This CDR3 has 15 residues. CDR3 DNA sequence: TGTGCCACCTTACGAGGCAGGGGAGACGGGAACATTCAGTACTTC. Amino acids: CATLRGRGDGNIQYF.

At least ten counts were recorded for this clonotype. J is TRBJ1-1 and V is TRBV10-1, with D possibly matching TRBD1 (5 bases). V was shortened by 2 bases and J by 4 bases, with 8 bases between the two germline ends. The germline gives CDR1 WNHNN, CDR2 SYGVQD (reference sequence). The CDR3 spans 13 residues. The CDR3 DNA sequence: TGCGCCAGCAGTGAGCCAGGGACCACTGAAGCTTTCTTT. Translating gives CASSEPGTTEAFF.

This clonotype was counted at least ten times. The genes are TRBV7-2 and TRBJ2-6, with unresolved D. Germline loops: CDR1 SGHTA, CDR2 FQGNSA. V shed 2 bases and J shed 2 bases, with 1 base lying between them. The CDR3 sequence is 13 residues long. The CDR3 reads CASSLPGANVLTF. CDR3 nucleotide sequence: TGTGCCAGCAGCTTACCTGGGGCCAACGTCCTGACTTTC.

The chain recombines TRBV18 with TRBJ2-1; D ambiguous. The CDR3 covers 13 residues. V was clipped by 0 bases and J by 10 bases, with 10 bases between them. Germline V CDR1 and CDR2: KGHSH, LQKENI. The CDR3 DNA reads TGTGCCAGCTCACCACCCGGCAGGCCGGAGCAGTTCTTC. The encoded protein is CASSPPGRPEQFF.

In DNA form, the CDR3 reads TGCGCCAGCAGCTTGCAGGGTGAAGATACGCAGTATTTT. Its protein is CASSLQGEDTQYF. The chain joins TRBV5-1 to TRBJ2-3; a weak D match, TRBD1 (5 bases). The CDR3 loop spans 13 amino acids. CDR1 is SGHRS, CDR2 YFSETQ, per germline. Trimming pared 1 base from V and 5 bases from J, leaving 8 bases between.

The chain carries TRBV6-5 and TRBJ1-2; the D gene is possibly TRBD1 (5 bases). Germline lookup yields CDR1 MNHEY and CDR2 SVGAGI. Trimming took off 0 bases at V and 4 bases at J, with 21 bases between the two ends. This CDR3 is 18 amino acids long. This chain's CDR3 is CASSYSGVGRSKFYGYTF. In nucleotides, the CDR3 is TGTGCCAGCAGTTACTCAGGGGTTGGCAGGTCGAAATTCTATGGCTACACCTTC.

DNA for the CDR3: TGCAGCGTTGAATCCGGGGTGAGAACTGAAGCTTTCTTT. Its protein product is CSVESGVRTEAFF. The chain combines TRBV29-1 with TRBJ1-1; D remains unclear. This CDR3 is built from 13 residues. The germline V and J ends were trimmed by 2 bases and 5 bases, with 12 bases remaining between them. Germline V gene lookup returns CDR1 SQVTM and CDR2 ANQGSEA.

The chain uses TRBV6-6 and TRBJ1-2; no clear D gene. The CDR3 extends over 13 amino acids. Deletions cut 5 bases from V and 2 bases from J, with 9 bases between. Germline CDR1 and CDR2: MNHNY and SVGAGI (reference sequence). The CDR3 sequence is CASSTTPNYGYTF. The DNA of the CDR3 is TGTGCCAGCAGTACAACACCCAACTATGGCTACACCTTC.

The chain couples TRBV9 to TRBJ2-7; 9 positions agree with TRBD1. This CDR3 has 14 amino acids. V shed 4 bases and J 5 bases; nucleotides not matched to a gene: 7. Germline values: CDR1 SGDLS, CDR2 YYNGEE. CDR3 residues: CASSLTGGSDEQYF. In DNA, the CDR3 is TGTGCCAGCAGCCTCACAGGGGGCAGCGACGAGCAGTACTTC.

This clonotype was counted at least ten times. V gene TRBV12-3 or TRBV12-4 combines with J gene TRBJ1-1; the match to TRBD1 covers 10 bases. The CDR3 has 14 amino acids. Unmatched junction bases numbered 6, after V lost 6 bases and J lost 5 bases. Here the CDR3 reads CASSKGQGSTEAFF. The CDR3 DNA sequence: TGTGCCAGCAGCAAGGGACAGGGGAGTACTGAAGCTTTCTTT.

This clonotype was recorded many times. The gene calls are TRBV20-1 and TRBJ2-4; D unresolved. This CDR3 comprises 13 residues. Trimming took 3 bases from V and 1 from J, leaving 7 bases between them. Per the germline V gene, CDR1 is DFQATT and CDR2 is SNEGSKA (reference sequence). CDR3 sequence: CSASFRAKNIQYF. As DNA, the CDR3 is TGCAGTGCTAGTTTCCGTGCCAAAAACATTCAGTACTTC.

Of note for this clonotype: A single base separates this from a much larger clone, so it may be a read error. The chain carries TRBV29-1 and TRBJ1-1, with TRBD1 as a possible D gene (5 bases). The CDR3 is 13 residues long. V dropped 4 bases and J dropped 5 bases, with 14 bases sitting between them. Germline V gene lookup returns CDR1 SQVTM and CDR2 ANQGSEA. CDR3 coding DNA: TGCAGCGTTGGCCAGGACACGGGGACTGAAGCTTTCTTT. This translates into CSVGQDTGTEAFF.

This clonotype was observed a single time. This may arise from a read error, as a much more abundant clone is one base away. The gene calls are TRBV9 and TRBJ2-7; 7 nucleotides agree with TRBD1. This CDR3 has 13 residues. The V and J ends lost 0 bases and 6 bases, in that order; junction bases with no gene match: 3. Germline-derived CDR1 and CDR2 are SGDLS and YYNGEE. The CDR3 is CASSVGPGGEQYF. CDR3 nucleotides: TGTGCCAGCAGCGTAGGTCCAGGGGGCGAGCAGTACTTC.

This clonotype was observed many times. The chain is built from TRBV6-6 and TRBJ2-6; D is perhaps TRBD1 (7 bases). V lost 0 bases, J lost 1 base, and 16 bases lay in between. The CDR3 loop spans 19 amino acids. The germline CDR1 and CDR2 sequences are MNHNY and SVGAGI (reference sequence). The CDR3 spells CASSYSTGQGGSGANVLTF. CDR3 coding DNA: TGTGCCAGCAGTTACTCGACCGGGCAGGGGGGTTCTGGGGCCAACGTCCTGACTTTC.

This clonotype was recorded many times. The gene calls are TRBV20-1 and TRBJ2-3; 8 bases fit TRBD2. Per the germline V gene, CDR1 is DFQATT and CDR2 is SNEGSKA (reference sequence). Losses at the gene ends were 0 bases for V and 5 bases for J; bases not matched to a gene: 7. This CDR3 has 15 amino acids. The CDR3 sequence: CSARDDGGAKDTQYF. The CDR3, as DNA: TGCAGTGCTAGAGATGACGGGGGGGCGAAAGATACGCAGTATTTT.

This clonotype was detected many times. The chain uses TRBV5-1 and TRBJ2-5; 9 bases fit TRBD2. CDR1 is SGHRS and CDR2 is YFSETQ in the germline V gene. This CDR3 contains 15 residues. Trimming removed 3 bases from V and 5 bases from J; junction bases left unmatched: 8. CDR3 residues: CASSSLAGSTETQYF. The CDR3 DNA sequence: TGCGCCAGCAGCTCCCTAGCGGGGTCGACGGAGACCCAGTACTTC.

As for this clonotype: It may be a read error: a sequence one base away is much more abundant. The V and J genes are TRBV3-1 and TRBJ2-2; possible D gene TRBD1, 6 bases. The CDR3 contains 13 residues. CDR1 and CDR2 (germline): LGHDT, YNNKEL (reference sequence). V was shortened by 4 bases and J by 9 bases, with 12 bases between the two germline ends. The CDR3 loop is CASSPTGPRELFF. DNA of the CDR3: TGTGCCAGCAGCCCTACAGGGCCCCGGGAGCTGTTTTTT. Full variable domain (outside the CDR3, taken from reference TRBV3-1 and TRBJ2-2): DTAVSQTPKYLVTQMGNDKSIKCEQNLGHDTMYWYKQDSKKFLKIMFSYNNKELIINETVPNRFSPKSPDKAHLNLHINSLELGDSAVYFCASSPTGPRELFFGEGSRLTVL.

Note on this clonotype: This CDR3 fails to terminate in the conserved phenylalanine or tryptophan, so it likely reflects a read error. CDR3 in amino acids: CASSATDRDTEAFL. CDR3 bases: TGTGCCAGCAGTGCCACGGACAGGGACACTGAAGCTTTCCTT. The rearrangement uses TRBV25-1 and TRBJ1-1, with 8 nucleotides matching TRBD1. The CDR3 covers 14 residues. The germline V gene has CDR1 MGHDK and CDR2 SYGVNS. V lost 4 bases to trimming and J lost 3 bases; unmatched junction nucleotides: 4.

This clonotype was seen a few times. V gene TRBV20-1 combines with J gene TRBJ1-6; no clear D. V was trimmed by 5 bases and J by 0 bases, leaving 8 bases between them. There are 14 residues in the CDR3. CDR1 and CDR2 (germline): DFQATT, SNEGSKA (reference sequence). CDR3 in amino acids: CSAPVSSYNSPLHF. The CDR3 DNA sequence: TGCAGTGCTCCAGTTAGCTCCTATAATTCACCCCTCCACTTT.

The rearrangement joins TRBV20-1 to TRBJ2-1, with a weak D call TRBD1 (5 bases). The CDR3 has 16 amino acids. V was shortened by 0 bases and J by 9 bases, with 21 bases between the two germline ends. Germline CDR1 DFQATT, CDR2 SNEGSKA (reference sequence). CDR3 bases: TGCAGTGCTAGAGATCGGCAGGGTGGGTCCTCGGGTGAGCAGTTCTTC. This sequence encodes CSARDRQGGSSGEQFF.

The chain is built from TRBV30 and TRBJ2-7; D not certain. Per germline, CDR1 GTSNPN and CDR2 SVGIG (reference sequence). This CDR3 has 14 amino acids. Trimming cost V 4 bases and J 1 base, with 14 bases left between them. CDR3 DNA sequence: TGTGCCTGGACCGTCGATTCGTATTCCTACGAGCAGTACTTC. Protein product: CAWTVDSYSYEQYF.

Turning to this clonotype: One end of the junction fails to match germline, which may point to a read error. V gene TRBV20-1 combines with J gene TRBJ1-6, with TRBD1 identical over 9 bases. The CDR3 has 15 amino acids. Per the germline V gene, CDR1 is DFQATT and CDR2 is SNEGSKA (reference sequence). In DNA form, the CDR3 reads TGCAGTGCTAGAGACAGGACAGGGGATAATTCACCCCCCCACTTT. Translation: CSARDRTGDNSPPHF.

This clonotype was detected ten times or more. The chain links TRBV5-1 to TRBJ2-5, with TRBD2 matching over 13 bases. The CDR3 is 16 amino acids. V was pared by 4 bases and J by 5 bases, with 8 bases of the junction left unmatched. In germline, CDR1 is SGHRS, CDR2 YFSETQ. CDR3 sequence reads: CASSATVTSGGETQYF. CDR3 sequence (DNA): TGCGCCAGCAGCGCCACAGTGACTAGCGGGGGGGAGACCCAGTACTTC.

This clonotype was picked up a small number of times. V usage is TRBV19 and J usage is TRBJ1-5; 7 bases map to TRBD1. V shed 3 bases and J 5 bases; nucleotides not matched to a gene: 1. Germline CDR1 is LNHDA and CDR2 is SQIVND (reference sequence). This CDR3 comprises 13 residues. As DNA, the CDR3 is TGTGCCAGTAGTATCGACAGGGATCAGCCCCAGCATTTT. Protein: CASSIDRDQPQHF.

This clonotype was seen ten or more times. The chain joins TRBV7-3 to TRBJ2-5; D is unresolved. The CDR3 totals 15 residues. V was trimmed by 0 bases and J by 2 bases, leaving 10 bases between them. Germline values: CDR1 SGHTA, CDR2 FQGTGA. CDR3 amino acids: CASSLTAEYQETQYF. CDR3 nucleotides: TGTGCCAGCAGCTTAACGGCGGAGTATCAAGAGACCCAGTACTTC.

This clonotype has a count of ten or more. The chain combines TRBV6-5 with TRBJ1-1; D perhaps matches TRBD1 (5 bases). The CDR3 has 12 residues. CDR1 is MNHEY and CDR2 is SVGAGI in the germline V gene. V was trimmed by 5 bases and J by 10 bases, leaving 14 bases between them. The CDR3 is CASSAIGAAAFF. CDR3 DNA: TGTGCCAGCAGTGCCATAGGGGCAGCAGCTTTCTTT.